The 14 T cell receptor beta chains listed next were all sequenced from one sample in a study of breast tumors, draining lymph nodes, adjacent tissues. Axillary draining lymph nodes of breast cancer patients supplied the node samples. TCRdb used MiXCR to reprocess the multiplex PCR reads, holding one entry per CDR3 protein. The repertoire holds fewer than 200,000 distinct CDR3 sequences, with around a third as singletons. Material for sequencing was axillary lymph node tissue. The receptors here all came from a female donor with breast cancer. Some clones in this sample may be carry-over from other donors' samples.

CDR3 in DNA: TGCAGTGCTAGTCCGAGCGGGAGGGTCCAAGAGACCCAGTACTTC. Protein product: CSASPSGRVQETQYF. This rearrangement joins TRBV20-1 to TRBJ2-5; 10 bases are shared with TRBD2. V was clipped by 3 bases and J by 1 base; unmatched bases: 5. This CDR3 has 15 amino acids. Germline V gene lookup returns CDR1 DFQATT and CDR2 SNEGSKA (reference sequence).

This clonotype was seen repeatedly, ten times or more. The chain recombines TRBV18 with TRBJ2-5; the D gene is possibly TRBD2 (5 bases). Per the germline V gene, CDR1 is KGHSH and CDR2 is LQKENI. V lost 3 bases to trimming and J lost 5 bases, with 10 bases between them. The CDR3 has 13 amino acids. CDR3 protein: CASSPGVKETQYF. The CDR3 nucleotides are TGTGCCAGCTCACCGGGAGTTAAGGAGACCCAGTACTTC.

This chain connects TRBV5-1 to TRBJ2-3; 10 nucleotides agree with TRBD2. V lost 4 bases, J lost 2 bases, and 7 bases stayed unmatched. The germline V gene encodes CDR1 SGHRS and CDR2 YFSETQ. The CDR3 has 16 amino acids. CDR3 bases: TGCGCCAGCAGCCCGTGGACTAGCGGCAACACAGATACGCAGTATTTT. Translation: CASSPWTSGNTDTQYF.

The chain links TRBV20-1 to TRBJ2-1; possibly TRBD1 or TRBD2 for D (6 bases each). This CDR3 has 16 residues. Germline V gives CDR1 DFQATT, CDR2 SNEGSKA (reference sequence). The V end was cut by 2 bases, the J end by 4 bases, with 18 bases between. CDR3 residues: CSARRPGGKAYNEQFF. In nucleotides, the CDR3 is TGCAGTGCTAGACGCCCCGGGGGCAAGGCTTACAATGAGCAGTTCTTC.

A note on this clonotype: At one of its ends the junction is not consistent with the germline gene, which may arise from a read error. The chain employs TRBV7-7 and TRBJ2-1, with a tentative D call TRBD2 (6 bases). The CDR3 spans 15 residues. Germline lookup yields CDR1 SSHAT and CDR2 FNYEAQ (reference sequence). In DNA, the CDR3 is TGTGCTAGCAGCTTAGCGCACGGGGGATACAATGAGCAGTTCTTC. It translates to CASSLAHGGYNEQFF.

Remarks on this clonotype: A much larger clone differs by one base, so this may be a read error. V usage is TRBV6-5 and J usage is TRBJ2-7; a weak D match, TRBD2 (6 bases). Trimming took 5 bases from V and 3 from J, leaving 20 bases between them. The CDR3 consists of 16 residues. Per germline, CDR1 MNHEY and CDR2 SVGAGI. The CDR3 is CASSQALGGRNYEQYF. The DNA of the CDR3 is TGTGCCAGCAGTCAAGCGCTCGGGGGACGGAACTACGAGCAGTACTTC.

In this sample, this clonotype turned up once. Because the CDR3 is missing its conserved closing phenylalanine or tryptophan, this is likely a read error. Because the CDR3's place on the DNA is in doubt, the DNA is left out and the CDR3 is given as listed by TCRdb. V usage is TRBV2 and J usage is TRBJ1-2; whether TRBD1, the table's D call, matches the DNA was not checked. 23 amino acids form the CDR3, both terminal residues included. Germline V gene data show CDR1 as SNHLY and CDR2 as FYNNEI. CDR3 protein: CASSGGQGTVQYFGPGQGGGYTL.

This clonotype was seen repeatedly, ten times or more. V is TRBV2 and J is TRBJ1-2; possibly TRBD1 for D (6 bases). In germline, CDR1 is SNHLY, CDR2 FYNNEI. The CDR3 runs 13 residues. The ends were cut back, 5 bases at V and 5 bases at J, with 12 bases in the middle. Here the CDR3 DNA reads TGTGCCAGCAGTTACAGGGTTGGTTATGGCTACACCTTC. Translation gives CASSYRVGYGYTF.

The chain is built from TRBV11-2 and TRBJ2-3, with TRBD2 as a possible D gene (5 bases). CDR3 length: 14 residues. V was shortened by 5 bases and J by 10 bases, with 19 bases between the two germline ends. CDR1 SGHAT and CDR2 FQNNGV come from the germline V gene. The CDR3 region is CASSSAPAAAPQYF. DNA for the CDR3: TGTGCCAGCAGCAGTGCACCAGCGGCGGCTCCGCAGTATTTT.

This clonotype appeared many times. This chain connects TRBV9 to TRBJ1-2; 8 bases agree with TRBD1. This CDR3 contains 15 residues. Germline V CDR1 and CDR2: SGDLS, YYNGEE. Trimming at V came to 0 bases and at J to 7 bases, leaving 8 bases not matched to a gene. The CDR3 loop reads CASSVDPGGYPGYTF. CDR3 DNA sequence: TGTGCCAGCAGCGTAGATCCAGGGGGCTACCCTGGCTACACCTTC.

There are many counts of this clonotype. The rearrangement uses TRBV25-1 and TRBJ2-5, with D unresolved. CDR1 MGHDK and CDR2 SYGVNS come from the germline V gene. The CDR3 has 15 residues. Trimming removed 3 bases at V and 1 base at J, with 12 bases between. CDR3 residues: CASSDGFRIQETQYF. In nucleotides, the CDR3 is TGTGCCAGCAGTGATGGGTTCAGGATCCAAGAGACCCAGTACTTC.

In the case of this clonotype: A read error may explain this, as a much larger clone is one base away. V and J are TRBV20-1 and TRBJ2-1, with unresolved D. This CDR3 spans 14 amino acids. CDR1 is DFQATT, CDR2 SNEGSKA, per germline (reference sequence). The CDR3 DNA is TGCAGTGCTAGACTCCTCAGCTCCTACACTGAGCAGTTCTTC. The encoded protein is CSARLLSSYTEQFF.

This clonotype was picked up many times. This chain links TRBV6-6 with TRBJ2-1; 7 bases align to TRBD2. The germline CDR1 and CDR2 sequences are MNHNY and SVGAGI (reference sequence). V trimming: 5 bases; J trimming: 8 bases; junction bases outside the gene matches: 9. CDR3 length equals 14 residues. Written as DNA, the CDR3 is TGTGCCAGCAGTCCGATAGCGGGCTCGGATGAGCAGTTCTTC. Its translation: CASSPIAGSDEQFF.

On this clonotype: A much more abundant neighbour one base away suggests this may be a read error. V gene TRBV5-6 combines with J gene TRBJ2-7; 12 bases map to TRBD1. The CDR3 extends over 16 amino acids. The germline gives CDR1 SGHDT, CDR2 YYEEEE. In DNA form, the CDR3 reads TGTGCCAGCAGCTTGTCCGGGACAGGGGGCTCCGACGAGCAGTACTTC. Encoded protein: CASSLSGTGGSDEQYF.